This entry lists 18 T cell receptor beta chains sequenced from one sample in a study of hypomethylating agent response in myelodysplastic syndrome (dated by TCRdb to the early 2020s). Receptors were amplified or captured by the immunoSEQ multiplex PCR assay. The clones in this table, taken by TCRdb from immuneACCESS, are in-frame only. Not every clone is retained; where verified, under half of the shortfall comes from an unresolved V gene, and the cause of the rest is unknown. The sample profile shows about 5,900 clones; 87% of them were found once. 15% of the sample comes from the top ten. Sequenced here: bone marrow, sampled before or after starting hypomethylating agent treatment for myelodysplastic syndrome (not recorded which). The receptors come from a human donor with myelodysplastic syndrome.

The rearrangement uses TRBV7-8 and TRBJ2-7; weak D call: TRBD2 (6 bases). Germline CDR1 reads SGHVS; CDR2 reads FQNEAQ. This CDR3 region has 13 residues. V dropped 3 bases and J dropped 5 bases, with 11 bases sitting between them. DNA of the CDR3: TGTGCCAGCAGCTTTGGTCGGACTAACGAGCAGTACGTC. It codes for CASSFGRTNEQYV.

The V gene is TRBV5-6, the J gene TRBJ2-7; D is tentatively TRBD1 or TRBD2 (5 bases each). This CDR3 contains 15 residues. The V end was cut by 3 bases, the J end by 4 bases, with 17 bases between. Germline CDR1 reads SGHDT; CDR2 reads YYEEEE. The CDR3 loop reads CASSSTGSGGYEQYF. The CDR3 DNA reads as TGTGCCAGCAGCTCAACAGGATCTGGCGGGTACGAGCAGTACTTC. Filled out from reference TRBV5-6 and TRBJ2-7, the complete variable domain reads DAGVTQSPTHLIKTRGQQVTLRCSPKSGHDTVSWYQQALGQGPQFIFQYYEEEERQRGNFPDRFSGHQFPNYSSELNVNALLLGDSALYLCASSSTGSGGYEQYFGPGTRLTVT.

The V call is TRBV5-1, the J call TRBJ1-2; the D gene is possibly TRBD1 (5 bases). CDR1 is SGHRS, CDR2 YFSETQ, per germline. This CDR3 is 14 amino acids long. Trimming removed 1 base at V and 6 bases at J, with 13 bases between. CDR3 sequence reads: CASSLNEGGDGYTF. The DNA of the CDR3 is TGCGCCAGCAGCTTGAACGAGGGAGGGGATGGCTACACCTTC.

V and J are TRBV30 and TRBJ1-1, with a weak D call TRBD1 (5 bases). Germline V gene sequence: CDR1 GTSNPN, CDR2 SVGIG (reference sequence). The CDR3 loop spans 12 amino acids. Trimming cost V 8 bases and J 8 bases, with 18 bases left between them. CDR3 bases: TGTGCCCGCCAAACCTCGGGGCCAGAAGCTTTCTTT. The encoded protein is CARQTSGPEAFF.

The V call is TRBV5-5, the J call TRBJ1-1; D gene uncertain. Trimming cost V 2 bases and J 11 bases, with 10 bases left between them. Germline loops: CDR1 SGHKS, CDR2 YYEKEE (reference sequence). CDR3 length: 11 amino acids. The CDR3 DNA is TGTGCCAGCAGCTTTTCCCTCGACGCTTTCTTT. Its protein is CASSFSLDAFF. Looking up the rest from reference TRBV5-5 and TRBJ1-1 gives the full variable domain: DAGVTQSPTHLIKTRGQQVTLRCSPISGHKSVSWYQQVLGQGPQFIFQYYEKEERGRGNFPDRFSARQFPNYSSELNVNALLLGDSALYLCASSFSLDAFFGQGTRLTVV.

The genes are TRBV7-6 and TRBJ1-5; TRBD1 aligns across 8 bases. The germline gives CDR1 SGHVS, CDR2 FNYEAQ. The CDR3 loop spans 16 amino acids. Losses at the gene ends were 4 bases for V and 0 bases for J; bases not matched to a gene: 5. This chain's CDR3 is CASSSGTGNSNQPQHF. CDR3 nucleotides: TGTGCCAGCAGCTCCGGGACAGGAAATAGCAATCAGCCCCAGCATTTT.

The chain has TRBV6-5 and TRBJ1-2; weak D call: TRBD1 (5 bases). Trimming stripped 6 bases from V and 2 bases from J, with 13 bases between. CDR3 length: 14 residues. CDR1 and CDR2 (germline): MNHEY, SVGAGI. For the CDR3, the DNA is TGTGCCAGCAGCCCAGGGTTTTCAAACTATGGCTACACCTTC. Protein product: CASSPGFSNYGYTF.

The CDR3 loop is CASSQDPREGHYTF. For the CDR3, the DNA is TGCGCCAGCAGCCAAGACCCCCGGGAGGGACACTACACCTTC. The V call is TRBV4-3, the J call TRBJ1-2, with D possibly TRBD1 on 6 matching bases. CDR1 and CDR2 from the germline V gene are LGHNA and YSLEER. This CDR3 has 14 amino acids. V was trimmed by 0 bases and J by 10 bases, leaving 15 bases between them.

This chain links TRBV5-4 with TRBJ2-2, with TRBD1 matching 7 bases. The ends lost 3 bases at V and 4 bases at J; junction bases unmatched: 6. From germline, CDR1 is SGHNT and CDR2 YYREEE (reference sequence). The CDR3 length is 15 residues. This CDR3 reads CASSSRGRSTGELFF. In DNA form, the CDR3 reads TGTGCCAGCAGCTCTAGGGGGCGCAGCACCGGGGAGCTGTTTTTT.

The CDR3 coding sequence is TGTGCCAGCAGTCTTGACCCTAGGGCCTACGAGCAGTACTTC. This codes for CASSLDPRAYEQYF. The chain joins TRBV28 to TRBJ2-7; D remains unclear. V was pared by 5 bases and J by 2 bases, with 13 bases between. This CDR3 region has 14 residues. Germline V lookup: CDR1 MDHEN, CDR2 SYDVKM.

The gene calls are TRBV10-1 and TRBJ2-1; D not certain. There are 15 residues in the CDR3. Per the germline V gene, CDR1 is WNHNN and CDR2 is SYGVQD (reference sequence). The V gene lost 0 bases and the J gene lost 7 bases, with 13 bases spanning the gap. CDR3 coding DNA: TGCGCCAGCAGTGAGTCTAGGCAGGCGAGGAATGAGCAGTTCTTC. It is translated as CASSESRQARNEQFF.

This chain connects TRBV11-2 to TRBJ1-2; D unresolved. The CDR3 sequence is 11 residues long. The germline V gene encodes CDR1 SGHAT and CDR2 FQNNGV. V shed 1 base and J shed 4 bases, with 1 base lying between them. The CDR3 spells CASSLGYGYTF. The CDR3 DNA reads TGTGCCAGCAGCTTAGGCTATGGCTACACCTTC.

This chain connects TRBV5-1 to TRBJ2-1; D gene unclear. With 4 bases removed from V and 10 bases from J, the gap between germline ends came to 15 bases. Germline V gene data show CDR1 as SGHRS and CDR2 as YFSETQ. There are 13 residues in the CDR3. The CDR3, as DNA: TGCGCCAGCAGCATCCACCCCGACCTGGAGCAGTTCTTC. This sequence encodes CASSIHPDLEQFF.

CDR3 loop: CASSLDPGTRDTQYF. The CDR3 nucleotides are TGTGCCAGCAGCTTAGATCCCGGGACTAGGGATACGCAGTATTTT. The rearrangement uses TRBV11-2 and TRBJ2-3, with TRBD2 matching over 8 bases. The trim removed 0 bases at V and 6 bases at J, leaving 5 bases unmatched. The CDR3 totals 15 residues. Per germline, CDR1 SGHAT and CDR2 FQNNGV.

The sample holds one count of this clone. The gene calls are TRBV5-1 and TRBJ2-1, with a possible D match to TRBD2 (7 bases). CDR1 and CDR2 (germline): SGHRS, YFSETQ. Trimming shortened V by 0 bases and J by 5 bases, and 12 bases separated the two germline ends. There are 15 residues in the CDR3. CDR3 amino acids: CASSLVEGGHNEQFF. The CDR3 DNA reads as TGCGCCAGCAGCTTGGTCGAGGGGGGGCACAATGAGCAGTTCTTC. Full variable domain (missing parts from reference TRBV5-1 and TRBJ2-1): KAGVTQTPRYLIKTRGQQVTLSCSPISGHRSVSWYQQTPGQGLQFLFEYFSETQRNKGNFPGRFSGRQFSNSRSEMNVSTLELGDSALYLCASSLVEGGHNEQFFGPGTRLTVL.

This clone was detected only a few times. The chain combines TRBV7-9 with TRBJ1-2, with TRBD1 identical over 8 bases. The germline gives CDR1 SEHNR, CDR2 FQNEAQ (reference sequence). This CDR3 is built from 15 residues. The V segment lost 5 bases and the J segment 10 bases; nucleotides outside the gene matches: 15. The CDR3 loop is CASSRMTGQALDYTF. CDR3 coding DNA: TGTGCCAGCAGCCGGATGACGGGACAGGCCCTTGACTACACCTTC.

The J gene is TRBJ2-7, the V gene TRBV5-8; D tentatively fits TRBD1 or TRBD2 (5 bases each). Germline CDR1 reads SGHTS; CDR2 reads YDEGEE. Trimming removed 0 bases from V and 0 bases from J, with 10 bases in between. CDR3 length: 15 amino acids. CDR3 region: CASSLAGTISYEQYV. The CDR3 DNA is TGTGCCAGCAGCTTGGCGGGGACCATCTCCTACGAGCAGTACGTC.

For this clone: This CDR3 is also generated by other DNA sequences in the sample. The genes are TRBV18 and TRBJ2-7; tentatively, D is TRBD1 (6 bases). The V gene lost 6 bases and the J gene lost 6 bases, with 15 bases spanning the gap. CDR1 and CDR2 (germline): KGHSH, LQKENI. The CDR3 totals 13 residues. CDR3 in DNA: TGTGCCAGCTCGCCAGGGGTTGGTGGCGAGCAGTACTTC. As protein: CASSPGVGGEQYF.